The 22 T cell receptor beta chains in this list originate from one sample, sequenced in a study of T cells in women clearing cervical HPV infection. Clones were read by immunoSEQ multiplex PCR, and TCRdb kept only the in-frame ones, dropping some. The sample has around 22,000 clones. Input material: blood buffy coat. Source of these receptors: a woman between 18 and 70 years old with a cervical HPV16 infection that either progressed to CIN3+ or cleared (not recorded which).

Concerning this clone itself: Coverage ceases 3 residues before the CDR3 finishes, and the germline J gene fills in the end. J is TRBJ2-1 and V is TRBV20-1; 9 bases match TRBD1. Germline values: CDR1 DFQATT, CDR2 SNEGSKA (reference sequence). With V trimmed by 1 base and J by 5 bases, 15 bases remained unmatched. This CDR3 has 18 residues. Here the CDR3 reads CSARAGWIGTGSNNEQFF. The covered CDR3 bases are TGCAGTGCTAGAGCTGGATGGATTGGGACAGGGTCTAACAATGAG.

Concerning this clone: The CDR3 end falls 3 residues outside the read, so it is completed with the germline J gene. V is TRBV19 and J is TRBJ1-1; tentative D call: TRBD1 (5 bases). V lost 6 bases, J lost 1 base, and 9 bases lay in between. Germline CDR1 and CDR2: LNHDA and SQIVND (reference sequence). There are 13 residues in the CDR3. CDR3 residues: CASSRGSNTEAFF. CDR3 DNA (partial): TGTGCCAGTAGCCGGGGGTCGAACACTGAA.

As concerns this clone: The DNA ends 3 residues before the CDR3 does, and the rest of the CDR3 is filled in from the germline J gene. V gene TRBV10-3 combines with J gene TRBJ2-3; a weak D match, TRBD1 (5 bases). Per the germline V gene, CDR1 is ENHRY and CDR2 is SYGVKD. This CDR3 is built from 13 residues. The CDR3 bases that were read are TGTGCCATCATGTCAGGGATGGAAGAGACG. Translated: CAIMSGMEET. The full CDR3 protein is CAIMSGMEETQYF.

Note on this clone: The read terminates 3 residues ahead of where the CDR3 ends, so the germline J gene completes it. This chain joins TRBV2 and TRBJ2-7; TRBD1 might be the D (5 bases). This CDR3 has 12 residues. Germline assignment: CDR1 SNHLY and CDR2 FYNNEI. Trimming shortened V by 5 bases and J by 6 bases, and 11 bases separated the two germline ends. CDR3 loop: CASSIDRSEQYF. CDR3 bases read: TGTGCCAGCAGTATTGACAGAAGCGAG.

As concerns this clone: Read data end 3 residues before the CDR3 end; the end is taken from the germline J gene. V gene TRBV29-1 combines with J gene TRBJ1-1; D not certain. Germline V gene sequence: CDR1 SQVTM, CDR2 ANQGSEA. Trimming removed 5 bases from V and 1 base from J, with 8 bases in between. The CDR3 is 12 amino acids. The CDR3 sequence is CSVQAQNTEAFF. Incomplete CDR3 DNA: TGCAGCGTTCAGGCTCAGAACACTGAA.

Of note for this clone: The missing CDR3 end, 3 residues past where the read stops, is filled in from the germline J gene. The chain carries TRBV7-3 and TRBJ2-3; 7 nucleotides line up with TRBD2. Germline lookup yields CDR1 SGHTA and CDR2 FQGTGA. This CDR3 region has 16 residues. Trimming at V came to 4 bases and at J to 1 base, leaving 8 bases not matched to a gene. The CDR3 DNA, read in part, is TGTGCCAGCAGCTCTGTAGCGGGTGGTGGCACAGATACG. Translating gives CASSSVAGGGTDT. The complete CDR3 reads CASSSVAGGGTDTQYF.

For this clone: The sequence runs out 3 residues before the end of the CDR3; the remainder is reconstructed from the germline J gene. The rearrangement links TRBV19 to TRBJ1-2; D is unresolved. The germline V gene has CDR1 LNHDA and CDR2 SQIVND (reference sequence). The CDR3 runs to 14 residues. CDR3 loop: CASSTRTGSDDYTF. The covered CDR3 bases are TGTGCCAGTAGTACAAGGACTGGGAGCGATGAC.

Concerning this clone itself: The read stops 3 residues short of the end of the CDR3; the missing end is completed from the germline J gene. The V call is TRBV7-3, the J call TRBJ2-7, with 9 bases that match TRBD2. CDR1 and CDR2 from the germline V gene are SGHTA and FQGTGA. The CDR3 sequence is 15 residues long. The V and J ends lost 1 base and 6 bases, in that order; junction bases with no gene match: 7. CDR3 DNA, as far as it was read: TGTGCCAGCAGCTTAAGCGGCCTAGCGGGACGCGAG. Encoded protein: CASSLSGLAGRE. The entire CDR3 is CASSLSGLAGREQYF.

Comments on this clone: The missing CDR3 end, 3 residues past where the read stops, is filled in from the germline J gene. The chain employs TRBV2 and TRBJ2-4; perhaps TRBD1 as D (5 bases). This CDR3 comprises 14 residues. Germline V gives CDR1 SNHLY, CDR2 FYNNEI. Partial CDR3 DNA: TGTGCCAGCAGTGTTGAGGCAGGGTCCTATGGT. It translates to CASSVEAGSYG. The entire CDR3 protein reads CASSVEAGSYGQYF.

This clone counts as medium-sized by frequency. The CDR3: CASSSGFGEQYF. CDR3 DNA (partial): TGTGCCAGCAGCTCCGGGTTCGGCGAG. The V and J genes are TRBV7-6 and TRBJ2-7; no definite D call. The read ends 3 residues early relative to the CDR3; the germline J gene fills the gap. This CDR3 is 12 amino acids long. Germline V gene sequence: CDR1 SGHVS, CDR2 FNYEAQ. Trimming shortened V by 4 bases and J by 6 bases, and 10 bases separated the two germline ends.

A word on this clone: The read comes to an end 3 residues before the CDR3 does, leaving the germline J gene to fill in the end. The chain uses TRBV4-2 and TRBJ2-2, with 8 bases matching TRBD1. The CDR3 is 17 amino acids. Germline CDR1 reads LGHNA; CDR2 reads YNFKEQ. The sequenced part of the CDR3 DNA is TGTGCCAGCAGCCCGGGACAGGTTCCTTCTGGGGCCAACGTG. As protein: CASSPGQVPSGANV. The whole CDR3 protein is CASSPGQVPSGANVLFF.

Turning to this clone: The read is 3 residues too short to cover the CDR3 end, so that end is filled in from the germline J gene. V and J are TRBV20-1 and TRBJ2-7, with D possibly matching TRBD2 (6 bases). CDR1 is DFQATT and CDR2 is SNEGSKA in the germline V gene (reference sequence). The CDR3 runs 20 residues. The ends were cut back, 5 bases at V and 2 bases at J, with 34 bases in the middle. CDR3 DNA, as far as it was read: TGCAGTGCTCGTTCCGAGACTAGTCGATTTGCTGCGCGGGGTGCCTACGAG. Its translation: CSARSETSRFAARGAYE. The entire CDR3 is CSARSETSRFAARGAYEQYF.

Points on this clone: The read ends 3 residues shy of where the CDR3 ends; the end is completed using the germline J gene. The rearrangement joins TRBV7-9 to TRBJ2-1; D is undetermined. V was cut by 2 bases and J by 9 bases, with 17 bases left in between. In germline, CDR1 is SEHNR, CDR2 FQNEAQ (reference sequence). The CDR3 sequence is 15 residues long. The CDR3 DNA, read in part, is TGTGCCAGCAGCTTAAGCGCGAACTTAGTCAGTGAG. This gives the protein CASSLSANLVSE. The CDR3, in full, reads CASSLSANLVSEQFF.

The sequenced part of the CDR3 DNA is TGTGCCAGCAGCAGGGGGACAGTAAGGGTCTATGGC. It specifies CASSRGTVRVYG. The whole CDR3 sequence is CASSRGTVRVYGYTF. This chain links TRBV5-6 with TRBJ1-2; TRBD1 matches 7 bases. The CDR3 is cut off 3 residues early in the read; its end comes from the germline J gene. Germline CDR1 SGHDT, CDR2 YYEEEE. With 4 bases clipped from V and 4 bases from J, the junction kept 10 bases outside the gene matches. This CDR3 region has 15 residues.

To note about this clone: The missing CDR3 end, 3 residues past where the read stops, is filled in from the germline J gene. This chain joins TRBV20-1 and TRBJ2-7; 11 nucleotides line up with TRBD2. CDR1 and CDR2 (germline): DFQATT, SNEGSKA (reference sequence). This CDR3 contains 15 residues. V shed 0 bases and J 3 bases; nucleotides not matched to a gene: 4. CDR3 sequence reads: CSARDVTSGGYEQYF. Incomplete CDR3 DNA: TGCAGTGCTAGAGATGTTACTAGCGGGGGCTACGAG.

In terms of frequency, this clone is medium-sized. The CDR3 end is not reached by the read, which stops 3 residues before it; the germline J gene fills it in. The chain has TRBV6-2 or TRBV6-3 and TRBJ2-3; D not certain. The V end lost 8 bases, the J end lost 5 bases, and 14 bases lay between the germline ends. The V gene's germline CDR1 is MNHEY and CDR2 SVGEGT. The CDR3 spans 13 residues. The covered CDR3 bases are TGTGCCAGCCTCTCTTCTCCGGGAGATACG. Protein: CASLSSPGDT. The full CDR3 protein reads CASLSSPGDTQYF.

Concerning this clone: The read terminates 3 residues ahead of where the CDR3 ends, so the germline J gene completes it. The chain is built from TRBV5-1 and TRBJ2-2; D not resolved. The CDR3 runs 15 residues. V was trimmed by 5 bases and J by 4 bases, leaving 15 bases between them. Germline CDR1 SGHRS, CDR2 YFSETQ. Partial CDR3 DNA: TGCGCCAGCAGATGGTCAGCGCTCAGCACCGGGGAG. It translates to CASRWSALSTGE. The whole CDR3 region reads CASRWSALSTGELFF.

Remarks on this clone: The CDR3 goes on 3 residues after the read ends, and that part is filled in from the germline J gene. The rearrangement joins TRBV19 to TRBJ1-2; 10 nucleotides align to TRBD1. Germline V CDR1 and CDR2: LNHDA, SQIVND (reference sequence). The CDR3 sequence is 16 residues long. CDR3 in amino acids: CASSPLGQGGAYDYTF. The DNA read from the CDR3 is TGTGCCAGTAGTCCTCTTGGACAGGGGGGTGCCTACGAC.

About this clone itself: The read finishes 3 residues shy of the CDR3 end, and the germline J gene is used to complete it. The rearrangement links TRBV5-1 to TRBJ1-2; 8 bases line up with TRBD1. The CDR3 contains 15 residues. The germline V gene encodes CDR1 SGHRS and CDR2 YFSETQ. CDR3 DNA, as far as it was read: TGCGCCAGCAGCTTGGGGAGGACAGGGACCTACGAC. The encoded protein is CASSLGRTGTYD. The whole CDR3 is CASSLGRTGTYDYTF. Complete variable domain (other parts from reference TRBV5-1 and TRBJ1-2): KAGVTQTPRYLIKTRGQQVTLSCSPISGHRSVSWYQQTPGQGLQFLFEYFSETQRNKGNFPGRFSGRQFSNSRSEMNVSTLELGDSALYLCASSLGRTGTYDYTFGSGTRLTVV.

A word on this clone: The read ends 3 residues early relative to the CDR3; the germline J gene fills the gap. V gene TRBV7-9 combines with J gene TRBJ1-2, with unresolved D. Germline CDR1 SEHNR, CDR2 FQNEAQ (reference sequence). The CDR3 runs to 13 residues. Incomplete CDR3 DNA: TGTGCCAGCAGCCCGAGCCTAACAGATACC. This gives the protein CASSPSLTDT. The whole CDR3 sequence reads CASSPSLTDTYTF.

A note on this clone: The read ends 3 residues before the CDR3 terminus; that terminus is restored from the germline J gene. The chain has TRBV2 and TRBJ1-4; 7 bases fit TRBD1. V was clipped by 0 bases and J by 8 bases; unmatched bases: 6. The CDR3 runs to 15 residues. Germline V gene sequence: CDR1 SNHLY, CDR2 FYNNEI. The CDR3 reads CASSEAGTDHEKLFF. Incomplete CDR3 DNA: TGTGCCAGCAGTGAAGCTGGGACAGACCACGAAAAA.

About this clone itself: From the germline J gene comes the end of the CDR3, since the read stops 3 residues before it. V usage is TRBV30 and J usage is TRBJ2-3, with no clear D. Germline CDR1 GTSNPN, CDR2 SVGIG (reference sequence). The CDR3 is 13 residues long. CDR3 region: CAWSGNSNQPQYF. CDR3 DNA, as far as it was read: TGTGCCTGGAGTGGAAATAGCAATCAGCCG.